Each of the 17 T cell receptor beta chains below was sequenced from the same sample in a study of radiation and T cells in renal cell carcinoma. Produced via immunoSEQ multiplex PCR; TCRdb's table is partial and in-frame only. The sample comprises some 70,000 clones, around 76% of which are singletons, and about 6% rests with the top ten. The time point here: blood 2 weeks post-SBRT. Treatment in this sample: 15 Gy SBRT to primary tumor, nephrectomy 4 weeks later. The specimen comprised blood, sampled from a patient whose treatment included radiotherapy and nephrectomy. These TCRs come from a man between 60 and 75 years old with renal cell carcinoma.

The rearrangement uses TRBV5-1 and TRBJ1-1, with D hard to call. V was shortened by 0 bases and J by 0 bases, with 9 bases between the two germline ends. CDR3 length: 15 amino acids. CDR1 and CDR2 from the germline V gene are SGHRS and YFSETQ. This chain's CDR3 is CASSLVGGMNTEAFF. The CDR3 DNA follows: TGCGCCAGCAGCTTGGTGGGTGGGATGAACACTGAAGCTTTCTTT.

The gene calls are TRBV6-1 and TRBJ2-2; weak D call: TRBD1 (6 bases). The V end was cut by 1 base, the J end by 3 bases, with 15 bases between. CDR1 MNHNS and CDR2 SASEGT come from the germline V gene. The CDR3 length is 17 residues. CDR3 DNA sequence: TGTGCCAGCAGTGAAGAAGGCACAGGGTACTACACCGGGGAGCTGTTTTTT. This sequence encodes CASSEEGTGYYTGELFF.

This clone has just one count. The chain joins TRBV5-1 to TRBJ2-1; D gene unclear. Germline values: CDR1 SGHRS, CDR2 YFSETQ. V lost 5 bases to trimming and J lost 3 bases, with 3 bases between them. This CDR3 is 11 amino acids long. DNA of the CDR3: TGCGCCAGCAGGGACTACAATGAGCAGTTCTTC. Amino acid sequence: CASRDYNEQFF.

This clone was seen just once. V usage is TRBV7-8 and J usage is TRBJ1-2, with D maybe TRBD1 (5 bases). Germline values: CDR1 SGHVS, CDR2 FQNEAQ. The length of the CDR3 is 16 residues. V lost 0 bases and J lost 7, with 18 bases in between. CDR3 amino acids: CASSLAGGKDRRGYTF. The DNA for the CDR3 is TGTGCCAGCAGCTTAGCGGGGGGGAAGGACCGACGTGGCTACACCTTC.

The chain uses TRBV5-5 and TRBJ2-3; unclear D gene. V lost 3 bases to trimming and J lost 2 bases, with 10 bases between them. Germline loops: CDR1 SGHKS, CDR2 YYEKEE (reference sequence). The CDR3 is 14 amino acids. The CDR3 loop is CASSSGDTTDTQYF. The CDR3 coding sequence is TGTGCCAGCAGCTCGGGTGACACCACAGATACGCAGTATTTT.

The DNA of the CDR3 is TGTGCCAGCAGTGATAAAGGGGGCGTGGGTGAAAAACTGTTTTTT. Its protein product is CASSDKGGVGEKLFF. The chain employs TRBV6-1 and TRBJ1-4; 7 positions agree with TRBD1. This CDR3 is 15 amino acids long. Germline assignment: CDR1 MNHNS and CDR2 SASEGT. V lost 3 bases to trimming and J lost 7 bases; unmatched junction nucleotides: 8.

This chain uses TRBV28 with TRBJ2-5, with 8 bases lining up with TRBD1. V shed 5 bases, J shed 5 bases, and the junction held 7 bases outside the gene matches. Looked up from germline, CDR1 is MDHEN and CDR2 is SYDVKM. The length of the CDR3 is 14 residues. The CDR3 reads CASSPWTGTETQYF. The CDR3 DNA sequence: TGTGCCAGCAGTCCATGGACAGGGACGGAGACCCAGTACTTC.

V usage is TRBV11-2 and J usage is TRBJ2-1, with 9 nucleotides matching TRBD1. The CDR3 runs 16 residues. V shed 2 bases and J 9 bases; nucleotides not matched to a gene: 11. Germline CDR1 reads SGHAT; CDR2 reads FQNNGV. The CDR3 sequence: CASSLMGQGNVGEQFF. The CDR3 nucleotides are TGTGCCAGCAGCTTAATGGGACAGGGTAATGTCGGTGAGCAGTTCTTC.

CDR3 sequence (DNA): TGTGCCAGCACCGAACCAAAGACAGGGGATACGCAGTATTTT. Translation: CASTEPKTGDTQYF. V gene TRBV11-2 combines with J gene TRBJ2-3; TRBD1 matches 7 bases. The length of the CDR3 is 14 residues. Unmatched junction bases numbered 10, after V lost 7 bases and J lost 6 bases. Germline assignment: CDR1 SGHAT and CDR2 FQNNGV.

This clone was counted many times. This chain joins TRBV2 and TRBJ1-1, with TRBD1 matching over 7 bases. Germline CDR1 SNHLY, CDR2 FYNNEI. The CDR3 is 15 residues long. Trimming cost V 3 bases and J 1 base; bases outside gene matches: 5. The CDR3 loop is CASSDYGQANTEAFF. CDR3 coding DNA: TGTGCCAGCAGTGATTATGGACAGGCGAACACTGAAGCTTTCTTT. The entire variable domain, with the rest obtained from reference TRBV2 and TRBJ1-1, is as follows: EPEVTQTPSHQVTQMGQEVILRCVPISNHLYFYWYRQILGQKVEFLVSFYNNEISEKSEIFDDQFSVERPDGSNFTLKIRSTKLEDSAMYFCASSDYGQANTEAFFGQGTRLTVV.

The chain carries TRBV2 and TRBJ1-3; 8 bases agree with TRBD1. This CDR3 comprises 14 residues. V gave up 6 bases and J gave up 2 bases; unmatched junction bases: 3. Germline V gene sequence: CDR1 SNHLY, CDR2 FYNNEI. The CDR3, as DNA: TGTGCCAGCAGGACAGGGGTAACTGGAAACACCATATATTTT. This sequence encodes CASRTGVTGNTIYF.

The gene calls are TRBV21-1 and TRBJ2-3; the D call TRBD2 from the table was never checked on the DNA. TRBV21-1 is reported as a pseudogene. The CDR3 runs to 18 residues. The CDR3 sequence is CASTTGGLAGVRTDTQYF. The DNA of the CDR3 is TGTGCCAGCACTACGGGGGGCCTAGCGGGAGTCCGCACAGATACGCAGTATTTT.

This chain joins TRBV11-2 and TRBJ2-7, with TRBD1 identical over 7 bases. The length of the CDR3 is 14 residues. CDR1 and CDR2 from the germline V gene are SGHAT and FQNNGV. V lost 5 bases, J lost 3 bases, and 7 bases stayed unmatched. The CDR3 loop is CASSRDSPLYEQYF. As DNA, the CDR3 is TGTGCCAGCAGCCGGGACAGCCCCCTCTACGAGCAGTACTTC.

This sequence joins TRBV28 and TRBJ2-7; 8 nucleotides match TRBD2. V was pared by 7 bases and J by 2 bases, with 7 bases of the junction left unmatched. The CDR3 runs to 14 residues. Germline V gene data show CDR1 as MDHEN and CDR2 as SYDVKM. CDR3 in DNA: TGTGCCAGCATGGAACTAGCGGATACCTACGAGCAGTACTTC. It yields the protein CASMELADTYEQYF. The entire variable domain, with the rest obtained from reference TRBV28 and TRBJ2-7, is as follows: DVKVTQSSRYLVKRTGEKVFLECVQDMDHENMFWYRQDPGLGLRLIYFSYDVKMKEKGDIPEGYSVSREKKERFSLILESASTNQTSMYLCASMELADTYEQYFGPGTRLTVT.

This chain uses TRBV19 with TRBJ1-4, with D unclear. Germline CDR1 reads LNHDA; CDR2 reads SQIVND (reference sequence). CDR3 length: 15 amino acids. The V end lost 2 bases, the J end lost 1 base, and 8 bases lay between the germline ends. Written as DNA, the CDR3 is TGTGCCAGTAGTATAAATGCGGGAACTAATGAAAAACTGTTTTTT. It codes for CASSINAGTNEKLFF.

The chain has TRBV19 and TRBJ2-7; no definite D call. This CDR3 has 14 amino acids. The germline V gene encodes CDR1 LNHDA and CDR2 SQIVND (reference sequence). Trimming shortened V by 3 bases and J by 4 bases, and 13 bases separated the two germline ends. The CDR3 nucleotides are TGTGCCAGTAGTATCGCAGGCCTTGGGTACGAGCAGTACTTC. As protein: CASSIAGLGYEQYF. Complete variable domain (other parts from reference TRBV19 and TRBJ2-7): DGGITQSPKYLFRKEGQNVTLSCEQNLNHDAMYWYRQDPGQGLRLIYYSQIVNDFQKGDIAEGYSVSREKKESFPLTVTSAQKNPTAFYLCASSIAGLGYEQYFGPGTRLTVT.

This rearrangement joins TRBV14 to TRBJ1-2; TRBD1 matches at 8 bases. The V segment lost 1 base and the J segment 4 bases; nucleotides outside the gene matches: 2. The CDR3 runs to 14 residues. Germline V lookup: CDR1 SGHDN, CDR2 FVKESK. CDR3 nucleotides: TGTGCCAGCAGCCAAGGGACAGGGCCCTATGGCTACACCTTC. This translates into CASSQGTGPYGYTF.